The present T cell receptor beta chain was sequenced within a study of Ad26.COV2.S vaccination and SARS-CoV-2 variants (dated by TCRdb to the early 2020s). Background for the entire study: Donors in the vaccine arm were drawn from COV1001, a phase I-IIa trial of Ad26.COV2.S in healthy adults that was multicentre, randomized, double-blind and placebo-controlled. Ad26.COV2.S was administered intramuscularly at a dose of 5x10^10 or 1x10^11 viral particles, either as one shot or as two shots given 56 days apart. The specificity and breadth of SARS-CoV-2-reactive T cell receptors after Ad26.COV2.S vaccination were assessed by TCRbeta repertoire sequencing. The TCR-sequenced set comprised approximately 32 samples: approximately 19 Ad26.COV2.S vaccine recipients, 5 placebo recipients and 8 SARS-CoV-2 convalescent individuals. Trial participants were randomized into five groups of five: low-dose or high-dose Ad26.COV2.S given once or twice, or placebo on both occasions. Throughout the experiments and outcome assessment, investigators stayed blinded to trial group allocation.

The germline V gene specifies SNHLY as CDR1 and FYNNEI as CDR2. CDR3 length: 15 amino acids, cysteine to phenylalanine. This entry keeps only the CDR3 DNA: 45 bases, framed from base 1. V loses 6 bases of germline sequence and J loses 0 bases, and the interval between the two ends is 14 bases. Overall study results and their limits: Substantial breadth of spike-specific CD8+ and CD4+ T cell responses was reported after vaccination. It was noted by the authors that total T cell responses may have been underestimated by the TCR breadth and depth analyses. Higher spike-specific TCR breadth was observed in Ad26.COV2.S recipients than in placebo recipients (P = 0.0014). Vaccine and placebo recipients had similar non-spike TCR breadth, a finding consistent with the vaccine containing only spike. The study was not powered to compare responses between vaccine doses or regimens.

Regarding this clone: The clone's antigen remains unknown. No base qualities exist here, and no much larger clone lies one base off it.

TCRbeta CDR3 regions were sequenced with the immunoSEQ Assay. After extraction, genomic DNA underwent amplification by bias-controlled multiplex PCR, followed by high-throughput sequencing. The authors processed their data as follows. To quantify the absolute abundance of every unique TCRbeta CDR3 region, sequences were collapsed and filtered. T cell fraction was estimated by normalizing TCRbeta template counts to usable DNA, which was measured by amplifying reference genes present in all nucleated cells. Repertoire TCRs were annotated as SARS-CoV-2-specific when V gene, CDR3 amino acid sequence and J gene were exactly matched to a known reactive TCR set. The reference SARS-CoV-2 TCR set was derived from MIRA and filtered for enrichment in COVID-19-positive ImmuneCODE repertoires, a step that removed public or cross-reactive TCRs. Using the MIRA antigens, annotated TCRs were further analysed by specific ORF or by position within an ORF. Breadth was defined as the number of annotated unique rearrangements divided by the total number of unique productive rearrangements, and depth was defined as the summed frequency of the annotated unique rearrangements. Two-sided Wilcoxon rank-sum tests were applied when comparing TCR breadth between groups. As stored in TCRdb, this immuneACCESS dataset retains in-frame rearrangements with V and J assigned. A fraction of the clones does not appear; measured against another copy, unresolved V genes explain less than half of the discrepancy, and the remainder lacks a known reason. The V and J calls and the clone size are those of that table, but D and trimming were determined from the DNA. The sample has 400,000 or so clones on record, roughly nine tenths of them singletons. The ten largest account for under 3.5% of the sample.

This specimen's treatment or condition label, interpreted: some 20 received Ad26.COV2.S at low or high dose, single or two shots; a few received placebo; per-sample allocation not given. For vaccine and placebo recipients, repertoires were sequenced using samples collected on day 63 after the first injection. Cohort 1b enrolled fewer than 30 adults aged 18-55 years at a single site in Boston, USA, between 29 July and 7 August 2020. Ad26.COV2.S was a replication-incompetent adenovirus type 26 vector expressing a prefusion-stabilized SARS-CoV-2 spike protein from the original Wuhan strain. This TCR came from a person between 18 and 65 years old who received the Ad26.COV2.S COVID-19 vaccine or a placebo. Material: peripheral blood, obtained in a trial of Ad26.COV2.S vaccine versus placebo. Recombination connected TRBV2 to TRBJ2-5, with no confident D gene call. The DNA is as follows: TGTGCCAGCAGCACTCAAGACGTGTACCAAGAGACCCAGTACTTC. This is translated as CASSTQDVYQETQYF.